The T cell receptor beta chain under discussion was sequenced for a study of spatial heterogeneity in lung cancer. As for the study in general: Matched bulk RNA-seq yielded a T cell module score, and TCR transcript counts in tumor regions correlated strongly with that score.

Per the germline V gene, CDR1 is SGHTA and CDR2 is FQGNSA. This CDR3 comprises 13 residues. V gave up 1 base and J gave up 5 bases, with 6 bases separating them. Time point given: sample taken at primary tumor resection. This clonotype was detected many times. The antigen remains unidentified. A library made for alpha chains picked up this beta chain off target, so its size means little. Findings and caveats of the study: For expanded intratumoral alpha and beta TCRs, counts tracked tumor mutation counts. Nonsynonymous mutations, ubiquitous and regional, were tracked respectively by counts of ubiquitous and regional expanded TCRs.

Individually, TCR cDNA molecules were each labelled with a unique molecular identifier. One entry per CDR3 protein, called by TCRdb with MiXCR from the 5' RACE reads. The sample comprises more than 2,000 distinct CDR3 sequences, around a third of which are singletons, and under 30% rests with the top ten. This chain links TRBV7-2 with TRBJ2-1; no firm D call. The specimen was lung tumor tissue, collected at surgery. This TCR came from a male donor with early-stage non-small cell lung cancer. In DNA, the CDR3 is TGTGCCAGCAGCTTAGGACTTGACAATGAGCAGTTCTTC. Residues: CASSLGLDNEQFF.